This entry concerns a single TCR beta chain. Its antigen target is currently unknown. The sample holds no much larger clone one base away, and base qualities are not on file. The time point label corresponds to: about 28 days (+/-7) after the second vaccine dose. AZD1222 recipients given second doses at about 4 weeks or at about 12 weeks were pooled, since spike-specific TCR depth and breadth were not found to differ between the two schedules. Samples from vaccinated people were obtained from the UK trials COV001 and COV002, which included a single-blind randomized controlled phase 2/3 trial of AZD1222 (ChAdOx1 nCoV-19) in healthy adults. Trial participant PBMC samples were collected at day 0 and day 28 after the second dose for TCRbeta chain sequencing. The CDR3 regions of human TCRbeta chains were analyzed by immunosequencing. The original pipeline was this. Repertoire TCRs were checked for matches against a reference library of SARS-CoV-2-specific TCRs that had been generated using the MIRA antigen-specificity platform. Breadth was defined as the fraction of unique TCRs that were SARS-CoV-2-associated, and depth was defined as the fraction of total T cells that were SARS-CoV-2-associated. Using the MIRA data, each spike-specific TCR was assigned both to the spike region to which the TCR was reactive and to a CD4 or CD8 class. Log10-transformed breadth and depth values were compared by one-way ANOVA with Sidak's multiple comparisons tests. As stored in TCRdb, this immuneACCESS dataset retains in-frame rearrangements with V and J assigned. A fraction of the clones does not appear; measured against another copy, unresolved V genes explain less than half of the discrepancy, and the remainder lacks a known reason. That table supplies the V and J calls and clone size; D and trimming were determined from the DNA. This sample gives some 150,000 clones in total; 92% of them show up just once. The ten largest clonotypes hold 2.5% to 4% of the sample.

CDR3 length: 15 amino acids, cysteine to phenylalanine. This entry keeps only the CDR3 DNA: 45 bases, framed from base 1. V is reduced by 0 bases and J by 3 bases, leaving a spacing of 12 bases between them. The germline V gene yields ENHRY for CDR1 and SYGVKD for CDR2. The entry originates in a study of T cell responses to AZD1222 COVID-19 vaccine (dated by TCRdb to 2020 to 2023). With respect to the entire study: TCR sequencing was performed for 230 to 250 trial participants, of whom around 200 were given two doses of AZD1222 and around 26 were given two doses of MenACWY control vaccine. Trial participants were enrolled into age subgroups of 18-55, 56-69 and 70-plus years, which contained 148, 28 and 57 TCR-sequenced participants, respectively. What the study reported, not specific to this receptor: Epitopes outside the regions mutated in the B.1.351 and B.1.1.7 variants were reportedly recognized by nearly half of the unique spike-specific TCRs. Because no day 14 peak-response samples were available, the repertoires could be characterized only after the peak T cell response. Participants were mostly white British and included more females than males, and it was suggested by the authors that clonal diversity may have been underestimated. A significant rise in spike-specific TCR breadth and depth was observed after two AZD1222 doses relative to day 0 and relative to MenACWY recipients. Only five to seven AZD1222 recipients were SARS-CoV-2 seropositive at baseline, limiting conclusions about previously exposed vaccinees. Vaccine-associated CD4 TCRs spanned the whole spike protein, with dominant responses in regions 160-218 and 743-854. In the small 56-69-year group, the increase in depth fell short of significance, most likely because of low power.

The sequence is built from TRBV10-3 and TRBJ2-7; a tentative D match to TRBD2 spans 5 bases. The TCR sequence derives from an adult who received the AZD1222 COVID-19 vaccine. Source: peripheral blood, taken 28 days after the second AZD1222 dose. The DNA sequence reads TGTGCCATCAGTGAGTCTGCTCGGGGAGTCTACGAGCAGTACTTC. This sequence encodes CAISESARGVYEQYF.